A selection of T cell receptor beta chains follows, all from one sample in a study of blood T cell repertoires in COVID-19. Profiling relied on immunoSEQ multiplex PCR, and the TCRdb table lists in-frame clones only, not all of them. This table has 70,000 to 90,000 clones, 70% to 90% appearing once. Sequencing was performed on peripheral blood. The receptors were sampled from a woman aged 55-69 years with acute or convalescent COVID-19. The CDR3 runs from the conserved cysteine through the conserved F or W. The order of the fields is V gene, D gene, J gene, clone size, CDR3 DNA, CDR3 protein. The D gene is left open where the match is weak. Rows give clone size only sometimes, using once, few, many, or a class for an expanded clone.

TRBV7-2,NA,TRBJ1-4,NA,TGTGCCAGCAGCCCCGTCAGACAGAAAAATGAAAAACTGTTTTTT,CASSPVRQKNEKLFF
TRBV11-2,TRBD1,TRBJ2-1,NA,TGTGCCAGCAGCTTAGACTGGGACAGCCACAATGAGCAGTTCTTC,CASSLDWDSHNEQFF
TRBV2,TRBD1,TRBJ1-1,few,TGTGCCAGCAGTTGGGACAGGGGAAGAATTGGGAACACTGAAGCTTTCTTT,CASSWDRGRIGNTEAFF
TRBV27,NA,TRBJ2-5,few,TGTGCCAGCAGTTTATTACAGGTACATACCAAGGGATGTGGAGAGACCCAGTACTTC,CASSLLQVHTKGCGETQYF
TRBV19,TRBD1,TRBJ1-2,NA,TGTGCCAGTAGTCCCGCCGGGACAGGGGACTACGGCTACACCTTC,CASSPAGTGDYGYTF
TRBV7-6,TRBD1,TRBJ1-4,NA,TGTGCCAGCAGCTTAGGGACAGGGAAGGAGGAACCTAATGAAAAACTGTTTTTT,CASSLGTGKEEPNEKLFF
TRBV30,TRBD1,TRBJ2-6,NA,TGTGCCTGGAGCGACTGGACAGGGAACTTCGGTGGGGCCAACGTCCTGACTTTC,CAWSDWTGNFGGANVLTF
TRBV29-1,TRBD1,TRBJ1-3,many,TGCAGCGCGCAGGGGGCAAATCCTGGAAACACCATATATTTT,CSAQGANPGNTIYF
TRBV12-3/TRBV12-4,NA,TRBJ1-2,once,TGTGCCAGCAGTTCCGGGTTCTATGGCTACACCTTC,CASSSGFYGYTF
TRBV7-2,TRBD2,TRBJ2-3,NA,TGTGCCAGCAGCTTAAGCGGGGGGCGTCTAGATACGCAGTATTTT,CASSLSGGRLDTQYF
TRBV3-1/TRBV3-2,TRBD2,TRBJ2-3,once,TGTGCCAGCAGCCATGACCCACTAGCGGGCAGCCTCACAGATACGCAGTATTTT,CASSHDPLAGSLTDTQYF
TRBV29-1,NA,TRBJ2-7,NA,TGCAGCGTTGAGACGGGTTACGAGCAGTACTTC,CSVETGYEQYF
TRBV5-1,TRBD2,TRBJ2-2,NA,TGCGCCAGCAGCTTCGGGCGACTAGCGGGGAACACCGGGGAGCTGTTTTTT,CASSFGRLAGNTGELFF
TRBV18,NA,TRBJ1-2,NA,TGTGCCAGCTCACCACCGTCGGTTTATGGCTACACCTTC,CASSPPSVYGYTF
TRBV5-6,NA,TRBJ1-3,few,TGTGCCAGCAGCTTGCCAGGGGAAGGAAACACCATATATTTT,CASSLPGEGNTIYF
TRBV30,NA,TRBJ1-6,hyperexpanded,TGTGCCTGGAAAGAGGAAAGAAGTTCACCCCTCCACTTT,CAWKEERSSPLHF